These 6 T cell receptor beta chains were all obtained from the same sample, sequenced in a study of control samples from healthy donors and cancer patients. Sequencing used immunoSEQ multiplex PCR; TCRdb keeps in-frame clones, though not all of them. In the table there are roughly 130,000 clones, around nine tenths of which are singletons. Sequenced sample: blood. Every receptor here comes from a man aged 50 to 60 in good health.

The V gene is TRBV28, the J gene TRBJ1-2; 7 positions agree with TRBD1. CDR3 length equals 13 residues. V was clipped by 6 bases and J by 5 bases; unmatched bases: 6. Germline values: CDR1 MDHEN, CDR2 SYDVKM. The CDR3 loop reads CASRLGQQYGYTF. The CDR3 nucleotides are TGTGCCAGCAGACTGGGACAGCAATATGGCTACACCTTC.

The rearrangement uses TRBV30 and TRBJ2-3; unclear D gene. Germline CDR1 reads GTSNPN; CDR2 reads SVGIG (reference sequence). The CDR3 contains 11 residues. V was pared by 0 bases and J by 5 bases, with 3 bases between. CDR3 nucleotides: TGTGCCTGGAGTGTTGGAGATACGCAGTATTTT. This codes for CAWSVGDTQYF.

The DNA of the CDR3 is TGTGCCAGCAGTTACGAAGTTAGAAATTCACCCCTCCACTTT. Protein: CASSYEVRNSPLHF. The gene calls are TRBV6-5 and TRBJ1-6, with D unclear. V lost 2 bases and J 7 bases, leaving 9 bases between the germline ends. This CDR3 spans 14 amino acids. Germline V gene sequence: CDR1 MNHEY, CDR2 SVGAGI.

This chain joins TRBV7-2 and TRBJ2-1; possible D gene TRBD1, 5 bases. V lost 7 bases and J lost 1, with 14 bases in between. The CDR3 runs to 15 residues. The germline V gene has CDR1 SGHTA and CDR2 FQGNSA. Here the CDR3 reads CASNSRTTSYNEQFF. For the CDR3, the DNA is TGTGCCAGCAACTCAAGGACAACTTCCTACAATGAGCAGTTCTTC. Full variable domain (missing parts from reference TRBV7-2 and TRBJ2-1): GAGVSQSPSNKVTEKGKDVELRCDPISGHTALYWYRQSLGQGLEFLIYFQGNSAPDKSGLPSDRFSAERTGGSVSTLTIQRTQQEDSAVYLCASNSRTTSYNEQFFGPGTRLTVL.

V usage is TRBV3-1 (or the pseudogene TRBV3-2) and J usage is TRBJ2-3; 9 bases are shared with TRBD2. The V gene's germline CDR1 is LGHDT and CDR2 YNNKEL (reference sequence). This CDR3 is 15 amino acids long. With V trimmed by 10 bases and J by 4 bases, 12 bases remained unmatched. The CDR3 sequence is CATSRGGALADTQYF. CDR3 DNA sequence: TGTGCCACCTCCCGCGGGGGGGCTCTGGCAGATACGCAGTATTTT.

This clone was seen only a few times. CDR3 DNA sequence: TGTGCCAGCAGCCTCGGGCCATCTCCCCTTGGAAACACCATATATTTT. Its translation: CASSLGPSPLGNTIYF. This chain uses TRBV7-3 with TRBJ1-3; the D is unclear. In germline, CDR1 is SGHTA, CDR2 FQGTGA. The CDR3 sequence is 16 residues long. Between the trimmed V and J ends, which lost 5 bases and 3 bases, there was a span of 17 bases.